This T cell receptor (beta chain) emerged from a study of cytomegalovirus exposure and HLA in healthy donors. Vbeta (60) and Jbeta (13) primers were used in the PCR. Sequencing used immunoSEQ multiplex PCR; TCRdb keeps in-frame clones, though not all of them. The sample's table shows about 74,000 clones. Findings and caveats of the study: Reportedly, diagnosis of cytomegalovirus status by the classifier showed high specificity and sensitivity.

Germline V CDR1 and CDR2: MDHEN, SYDVKM. This CDR3 region has 16 residues. V lost 7 bases and J 6 bases, leaving 25 bases between the germline ends. About this clone: Its specificity is unknown.

The genes are TRBV28 and TRBJ2-7, with D perhaps matching TRBD2 (5 bases). The sample consisted of PBMCs. This sequence was found in a female donor in good health and CMV-seropositive. CDR3 sequence (DNA): TGTGCCAGCACCCTCTCGGCGGGCGGAGGAATAGGCGAGCAGTACTTC. This codes for CASTLSAGGGIGEQYF.